These 13 T cell receptor beta chains were sequenced from one sample in a study of CD8+CD57+ T cells in acquired aplastic anemia. Genomic DNA templated the TCR beta VDJ and CDR3 profiling. MiXCR was run by TCRdb on the reads, yielding one entry per CDR3 protein. This table has under 350,000 distinct CDR3 sequences, about 50% appearing once. An expansion of CD8+CD57+ cells by flow cytometry had been shown in patients chosen for sequencing. The sequenced material came from sorted CD4+, CD8+, or CD8+CD57+ T cells (not recorded which) from PBMCs. These receptors were collected from a human donor with aplastic anemia.

This chain links TRBV12-3 or TRBV12-4 with TRBJ1-2, with 7 bases identical to TRBD1. The V segment lost 7 bases and the J segment 12 bases; nucleotides outside the gene matches: 14. The CDR3 contains 13 residues. The CDR3 nucleotides read TGTGCCAGCACCTTGGGGACAGCAGCTGGAAACACCTTC. Amino acid sequence: CASTLGTAAGNTF.

There are a few counts of this clonotype. The chain has TRBV19 and TRBJ2-6; TRBD1 is a possible D gene (6 bases). Trimming pared 1 base from V and 3 bases from J, leaving 10 bases between. Germline V CDR1 and CDR2: LNHDA, SQIVND (reference sequence). CDR3 length: 16 residues. CDR3 sequence: CASSIGLGGGANVLTF. In DNA form, the CDR3 reads TGTGCCAGTAGTATAGGGTTAGGGGGTGGGGCCAACGTCCTGACTTTC.

This clonotype was seen ten or more times. The V gene is TRBV2, the J gene TRBJ2-5, with D perhaps matching TRBD1 (6 bases). Between the trimmed V and J ends, which lost 2 bases and 3 bases, there was a span of 13 bases. Per germline, CDR1 SNHLY and CDR2 FYNNEI. The CDR3 totals 15 residues. This chain's CDR3 is CASSEQGTNKETQYF. The CDR3 nucleotides are TGTGCCAGCAGTGAACAGGGGACGAATAAAGAGACCCAGTACTTC. Drawing the rest from reference TRBV2 and TRBJ2-5, the complete variable domain is EPEVTQTPSHQVTQMGQEVILRCVPISNHLYFYWYRQILGQKVEFLVSFYNNEISEKSEIFDDQFSVERPDGSNFTLKIRSTKLEDSAMYFCASSEQGTNKETQYFGPGTRLLVL.

This clonotype has a handful of counts. The chain is built from TRBV9 and TRBJ2-5; 9 bases align to TRBD2. CDR1 and CDR2 (germline): SGDLS, YYNGEE. V was pared by 3 bases and J by 5 bases, with 8 bases of the junction left unmatched. This CDR3 has 15 amino acids. CDR3 DNA: TGTGCCAGCAGCGCCGGCGGGGGGGGAGGGGAGACCCAGTACTTC. Its translation is CASSAGGGGGETQYF. Supplemented by reference TRBV9 and TRBJ2-5, the full variable domain reads DSGVTQTPKHLITATGQRVTLRCSPRSGDLSVYWYQQSLDQGLQFLIQYYNGEERAKGNILERFSAQQFPDLHSELNLSSLELGDSALYFCASSAGGGGGETQYFGPGTRLLVL.

The chain recombines TRBV5-1 with TRBJ2-7; 12 nucleotides line up with TRBD2. The CDR3 length is 16 residues. CDR1 and CDR2 from the germline V gene are SGHRS and YFSETQ. The trim removed 4 bases at V and 6 bases at J, leaving 11 bases unmatched. The CDR3 protein is CASSEPSGGDWFEQYF. The CDR3 DNA reads as TGCGCCAGCAGCGAACCTAGCGGGGGGGATTGGTTCGAGCAGTACTTC. Based on the CDR3 plus reference TRBV5-1 and TRBJ2-7, the full variable domain is KAGVTQTPRYLIKTRGQQVTLSCSPISGHRSVSWYQQTPGQGLQFLFEYFSETQRNKGNFPGRFSGRQFSNSRSEMNVSTLELGDSALYLCASSEPSGGDWFEQYFGPGTRLTVT.

There are many counts of this clonotype. The chain employs TRBV7-3 and TRBJ2-3; D gene unclear. This CDR3 has 13 residues. CDR1 is SGHTA and CDR2 is FQGTGA in the germline V gene. V lost 2 bases, J lost 0 bases, and 3 bases lay in between. The CDR3 is CASSLPSTDTQYF. The CDR3 coding sequence is TGTGCCAGCAGCTTACCAAGCACAGATACGCAGTATTTT.

V gene TRBV2 combines with J gene TRBJ2-1; 9 bases map to TRBD1. Losses at the gene ends were 6 bases for V and 9 bases for J; bases not matched to a gene: 12. The CDR3 runs to 15 residues. The germline CDR1 and CDR2 sequences are SNHLY and FYNNEI. In DNA form, the CDR3 reads TGTGCCAGCAGCTTTTCCGGGACAGGGTACGGTGAGCAGTTCTTC. Translated, it gives CASSFSGTGYGEQFF.

This clonotype was detected ten times or more. The chain recombines TRBV27 with TRBJ2-1; perhaps D is TRBD1 or TRBD2 (5 bases each). V was cut by 7 bases and J by 9 bases, with 16 bases left in between. This CDR3 is 13 amino acids long. Germline V gene lookup returns CDR1 MNHEY and CDR2 SMNVEV (reference sequence). The CDR3 loop reads CASNSRGVTEQFF. The DNA for the CDR3 is TGTGCCAGCAACTCCAGAGGGGTAACTGAGCAGTTCTTC.

This chain links TRBV5-1 with TRBJ2-7; D uncertain. Trimming took off 4 bases at V and 6 bases at J, with 14 bases between the two ends. This CDR3 has 13 residues. The germline gives CDR1 SGHRS, CDR2 YFSETQ. In DNA, the CDR3 is TGCGCCAGCAGCGGGGAAGATTGGACCGAGCAGTACTTC. Its protein product is CASSGEDWTEQYF.

This clonotype was detected once. This chain uses TRBV4-1 with TRBJ2-5; tentatively, D is TRBD2 (5 bases). There are 14 residues in the CDR3. V lost 6 bases and J lost 4, with 15 bases in between. Germline V gene data show CDR1 as MGHRA and CDR2 as YSYEKL. The CDR3 coding sequence is TGCGCCAGCAGTTGGACCGGCCGGGGAGAGACCCAGTACTTC. It specifies CASSWTGRGETQYF.

This clonotype has ten or more counts. The chain uses TRBV7-3 and TRBJ2-1; 10 bases agree with TRBD2. The CDR3 has 15 amino acids. With 0 bases clipped from V and 8 bases from J, the junction kept 4 bases outside the gene matches. Germline V gives CDR1 SGHTA, CDR2 FQGTGA. The CDR3 here is CASSLTPSGGYEQFF. The CDR3 DNA reads as TGTGCCAGCAGCTTAACCCCTAGCGGGGGTTATGAGCAGTTCTTC.

This clonotype was counted only a few times. The chain couples TRBV19 to TRBJ1-1; the match to TRBD1 covers 7 bases. Germline CDR1 and CDR2: LNHDA and SQIVND (reference sequence). The CDR3 spans 12 residues. J gave up 5 bases and V 6 bases, and 3 bases lay outside the gene matches. CDR3 nucleotide sequence: TGTGCCAGTAGACAGGGGTGGACTGAAGCTTTCTTT. Encoded protein: CASRQGWTEAFF.

The rearrangement links TRBV19 to TRBJ1-5; 9 bases align to TRBD1. Per the germline V gene, CDR1 is LNHDA and CDR2 is SQIVND (reference sequence). With 5 bases clipped from V and 11 bases from J, the junction kept 13 bases outside the gene matches. The CDR3 consists of 15 residues. The CDR3 nucleotides read TGTGCCAGTAGTGCAAACCGGGACAGGGATTTGTCCCAGCATTTT. As protein: CASSANRDRDLSQHF.